The following is a T cell receptor (beta chain) sequence with its context. One end of the junction fails to match germline, which may point to a read error. The CDR3 spans 16 residues. Per the germline V gene, CDR1 is DFQATT and CDR2 is SNEGSKA (reference sequence). These data originate in a study of blood T cells in healthy people across ages. A J-beta primer mix and a sample-barcoded 5' primer were used in a second PCR of about 6 to 12 cycles. TCRdb processed the 5' RACE reads anew with MiXCR; each CDR3 protein has one entry. The sample has under 1,100,000 distinct CDR3 sequences, around 27% seen once. A further study also used this sample, focusing on T cells of mothers and their children. In that study: A handful of children, together with their three healthy Caucasian mothers, made up the donors. Among related mother-child pairs, overlap was slightly higher than in unrelated pairs, though not significantly.

The V gene is TRBV20-1, the J gene TRBJ2-7; 8 positions agree with TRBD1. The material sequenced was blood. The sequence was obtained from a girl aged 2 to 9 in good health. CDR3 residues: CSARDIRQGLTYEQSF. The CDR3 DNA sequence: TGCAGTGCTAGAGACATAAGACAGGGGTTGACCTACGAGCAGTCCTTC.